Listed here are 14 T cell receptor beta chains from one sample, sequenced in a study of cytotoxic CD8 clonotypes in ibrutinib-treated CLL. Sequencing was performed with immunoSEQ multiplex PCR; in TCRdb, only in-frame clones are kept and a portion is missing. The top ten clones hold about 14% of a sample with 58,000 or so clones, less than 75% of them seen once. Sequenced here: PBMCs, sampled after 12 months of ibrutinib treatment. The receptors were gathered from a human donor with chronic lymphocytic leukemia.

The chain uses TRBV7-2 and TRBJ2-7; 12 positions agree with TRBD2. Germline CDR1 reads SGHTA; CDR2 reads FQGNSA. The CDR3 consists of 15 residues. Losses at the gene ends were 5 bases for V and 7 bases for J; bases not matched to a gene: 9. The CDR3 coding sequence is TGTGCCAGCAGCGCCTTGACTAGCGGGAGTAAGGAGCAGTACTTC. Residues: CASSALTSGSKEQYF. The full variable domain, its missing parts supplied by reference TRBV7-2 and TRBJ2-7, is GAGVSQSPSNKVTEKGKDVELRCDPISGHTALYWYRQSLGQGLEFLIYFQGNSAPDKSGLPSDRFSAERTGGSVSTLTIQRTQQEDSAVYLCASSALTSGSKEQYFGPGTRLTVT.

V and J are TRBV7-9 and TRBJ2-7, with TRBD1 matching 7 bases. The V gene's germline CDR1 is SEHNR and CDR2 FQNEAQ (reference sequence). The length of the CDR3 is 13 residues. Trimming took 5 bases from V and 6 from J; bases not matched to a gene: 7. CDR3 sequence reads: CASSPPWDSEQYF. The CDR3 nucleotides are TGTGCCAGCAGCCCGCCCTGGGACAGCGAGCAGTACTTC.

The rearrangement joins TRBV29-1 to TRBJ2-1; D not resolved. CDR3 size: 11 residues. Looked up from germline, CDR1 is SQVTM and CDR2 is ANQGSEA. V gave up 6 bases and J gave up 4 bases, with 7 bases separating them. This CDR3 reads CSVTGYNEQFF. Here the CDR3 DNA reads TGCAGCGTGACCGGGTACAATGAGCAGTTCTTC.

Comment on this clone: The likely explanation is a read error, given a far larger clone one base away. This rearrangement joins TRBV4-1 to TRBJ2-7, with TRBD2 matching over 7 bases. V lost 4 bases and J lost 6; bases outside the gene matches: 12. CDR3 size: 15 residues. CDR1 and CDR2 from the germline V gene are MGHRA and YSYEKL. The CDR3 loop reads CASSPLARDYSEQYF. The CDR3 DNA reads TGCGCCAGCAGCCCCCTCGCCAGGGACTATTCCGAGCAGTACTTC.

The chain links TRBV5-1 to TRBJ1-1; D unclear. The CDR3 covers 12 residues. V gave up 4 bases and J gave up 4 bases, with 8 bases separating them. CDR1 and CDR2 (germline): SGHRS, YFSETQ. CDR3 sequence (DNA): TGCGCCAGCAGCGAGGCAAGCACTGAAGCTTTCTTT. Protein: CASSEASTEAFF.

The gene calls are TRBV5-6 and TRBJ1-1; D is possibly TRBD1 (6 bases). This CDR3 spans 17 amino acids. Trimming pared 4 bases from V and 1 base from J, leaving 20 bases between. Germline assignment: CDR1 SGHDT and CDR2 YYEEEE. This CDR3 reads CASSRPRLGTQNTEAFF. In DNA form, the CDR3 reads TGTGCCAGCAGCAGGCCCCGCCTCGGGACACAGAACACTGAAGCTTTCTTT.

This clone came up many times. The V gene is TRBV19, the J gene TRBJ1-2; 9 nucleotides align to TRBD1. Germline V gene data show CDR1 as LNHDA and CDR2 as SQIVND (reference sequence). With 8 bases clipped from V and 5 bases from J, the junction kept 9 bases outside the gene matches. The length of the CDR3 is 14 residues. In DNA form, the CDR3 reads TGTGCCAGTGGAACAGGGGGCGGCGCGTATGGCTACACCTTC. Translating gives CASGTGGGAYGYTF.

The genes are TRBV7-6 and TRBJ2-1; 7 bases align to TRBD1. Germline V gene lookup returns CDR1 SGHVS and CDR2 FNYEAQ. The trim removed 1 base at V and 5 bases at J, leaving 8 bases unmatched. The CDR3 covers 16 residues. The CDR3 region has the DNA TGTGCCAGCAGCTTAGTCGGCAGGGGGAAGGACAATGAGCAGTTCTTC. As protein: CASSLVGRGKDNEQFF.

The chain couples TRBV7-6 to TRBJ1-1; D is possibly TRBD1 (5 bases). The germline V gene encodes CDR1 SGHVS and CDR2 FNYEAQ. The CDR3 is made up of 16 amino acids. The ends were cut back, 5 bases at V and 6 bases at J, with 22 bases in the middle. Written as DNA, the CDR3 is TGTGCCAGCAGCCTACGGGGGGGTATTCGGGGCGCTGAAGCTTTCTTT. It specifies CASSLRGGIRGAEAFF.

This clone was observed a few times. The chain is built from TRBV4-1 and TRBJ2-1; TRBD1 is a possible D gene (6 bases). CDR1 is MGHRA and CDR2 is YSYEKL in the germline V gene. The V and J ends lost 3 bases and 15 bases respectively, with 24 bases between them. The CDR3 loop spans 15 amino acids. CDR3 DNA: TGCGCCAGCAGCCAGGAAGATGTTCCACGGACAGTAGTGTTCTTC. This codes for CASSQEDVPRTVVFF.

The CDR3 here is CASSPLVRTDTQYF. The CDR3 DNA follows: TGTGCCAGCAGCCCACTGGTCCGGACAGATACGCAGTATTTT. The chain has TRBV11-1 and TRBJ2-3; D not resolved. Per germline, CDR1 SGHAT and CDR2 FQDESV (reference sequence). This CDR3 is built from 14 residues. V lost 5 bases, J lost 3 bases, and 12 bases lay in between.

This clone was seen only a few times. The chain joins TRBV28 to TRBJ1-2; 10 positions match TRBD1. Trimming at V came to 0 bases and at J to 7 bases, leaving 2 bases not matched to a gene. The CDR3 loop spans 14 amino acids. CDR1 and CDR2 (germline): MDHEN, SYDVKM. CDR3 in DNA: TGTGCCAGCAGTTTATGGACAGGGGGCGGTGGCTACACCTTC. Translated: CASSLWTGGGGYTF.

The V and J genes are TRBV11-2 and TRBJ2-2; tentative D call: TRBD2 (5 bases). The CDR3 covers 15 residues. V lost 0 bases, J lost 3 bases, and 8 bases lay in between. Per germline, CDR1 SGHAT and CDR2 FQNNGV. CDR3 nucleotides: TGTGCCAGCAGCTTAGATCGGGGTTACACCGGGGAGCTGTTTTTT. Protein sequence: CASSLDRGYTGELFF.

The chain combines TRBV2 with TRBJ2-7; D call uncertain. From germline, CDR1 is SNHLY and CDR2 FYNNEI. CDR3 length: 14 amino acids. Trimming took 8 bases from V and 1 from J, leaving 15 bases between them. The CDR3 DNA is TGTGCCAGCGACAAACCTCAGAGATCCTACGAGCAGTACTTC. Its translation: CASDKPQRSYEQYF.